Following are 9 T cell receptor beta chains from one sample sequenced in a study of blood T cell repertoires in COVID-19. Produced via immunoSEQ multiplex PCR; TCRdb's table is partial and in-frame only. The sample has more than 85,000 clones, 90% to 95% seen once. Sequencing input: peripheral blood. All receptors come from a man in his 60s with acute or convalescent COVID-19.

The V gene is TRBV19, the J gene TRBJ2-1; 11 nucleotides align to TRBD2. V lost 5 bases and J lost 1; bases outside the gene matches: 4. The CDR3 covers 16 residues. CDR1 LNHDA and CDR2 SQIVND come from the germline V gene (reference sequence). The DNA for the CDR3 is TGTGCCAGTAGTCCCCGGACTAGCGGGTCCTACAATGAGCAGTTCTTC. This translates into CASSPRTSGSYNEQFF.

The chain recombines TRBV14 with TRBJ1-1; D is unclear. In germline, CDR1 is SGHDN, CDR2 FVKESK. V lost 1 base and J 8 bases, leaving 8 bases between the germline ends. This CDR3 comprises 12 residues. As DNA, the CDR3 is TGTGCCAGCAGCCAAGGAGGGAACGAAGCTTTCTTT. Translated: CASSQGGNEAFF.

This chain connects TRBV12-3 or TRBV12-4 to TRBJ1-1; D gene ambiguous. This CDR3 is 13 amino acids long. Trimming stripped 2 bases from V and 5 bases from J, with 9 bases between. The CDR3 nucleotides read TGTGCCAGCAGTTTATCCCGCAGTACTGAAGCTTTCTTT. The encoded protein is CASSLSRSTEAFF.

The gene calls are TRBV6-2 or TRBV6-3 and TRBJ2-1; 7 positions agree with TRBD2. Germline assignment: CDR1 MNHEY and CDR2 SVGEGT. With V trimmed by 2 bases and J by 0 bases, 4 bases remained unmatched. The CDR3 extends over 16 amino acids. The CDR3 region is CASSYGGGSSYNEQFF. The CDR3 DNA reads as TGTGCCAGCAGTTACGGTGGCGGGAGCTCCTACAATGAGCAGTTCTTC.

The V call is TRBV9, the J call TRBJ2-2; TRBD2 might be the D (6 bases). Trimming removed 0 bases at V and 4 bases at J, with 16 bases between. Germline values: CDR1 SGDLS, CDR2 YYNGEE. There are 17 residues in the CDR3. The CDR3 here is CASSVVGGGAGTGELFF. DNA for the CDR3: TGTGCCAGCAGCGTAGTAGGTGGAGGGGCGGGCACCGGGGAGCTGTTTTTT.

The rearrangement joins TRBV12-5 to TRBJ2-7; 8 bases fit TRBD2. The CDR3 has 17 amino acids. J lost 2 bases, V lost 0 bases, and 9 bases had no gene match. Germline V gives CDR1 LGHNT, CDR2 FRNRAP. CDR3 in DNA: TGTGCTAGTGGTTTGGTACCTCTACTAGCGGATGCCTACGAGCAGTACTTC. Its translation: CASGLVPLLADAYEQYF.

This chain joins TRBV4-3 and TRBJ1-5; D might be TRBD1 (6 bases). The length of the CDR3 is 15 residues. Looked up from germline, CDR1 is LGHNA and CDR2 is YSLEER. The germline V and J ends were trimmed by 1 base and 3 bases, with 10 bases remaining between them. CDR3 nucleotide sequence: TGCGCCAGCAGCCAAGTAGGGGGAACCAATCAGCCCCAGCATTTT. The encoded protein is CASSQVGGTNQPQHF.

This sequence joins TRBV19 and TRBJ1-5; maybe TRBD1 (5 bases). CDR1 and CDR2 from the germline V gene are LNHDA and SQIVND (reference sequence). CDR3 length: 14 amino acids. V was cut by 7 bases and J by 1 base, with 11 bases left in between. The CDR3 reads CASTGHFSNQPQHF. The CDR3 nucleotides are TGTGCCAGTACCGGACATTTCAGCAATCAGCCCCAGCATTTT. Variable domain in full (rest from reference TRBV19 and TRBJ1-5): DGGITQSPKYLFRKEGQNVTLSCEQNLNHDAMYWYRQDPGQGLRLIYYSQIVNDFQKGDIAEGYSVSREKKESFPLTVTSAQKNPTAFYLCASTGHFSNQPQHFGDGTRLSIL.

The rearrangement joins TRBV29-1 to TRBJ1-2, with 7 bases identical to TRBD1. CDR1 SQVTM and CDR2 ANQGSEA come from the germline V gene. The CDR3 is made up of 15 amino acids. V trimming: 4 bases; J trimming: 0 bases; junction bases outside the gene matches: 8. The CDR3 DNA is TGCAGCGTTGTTGGTCAGGGGACAGCTAACTATGGCTACACCTTC. Residues: CSVVGQGTANYGYTF.